A selection of T cell receptor beta chains follows, all from one sample in a study of blood T cell repertoires in COVID-19. The assay was immunoSEQ multiplex PCR, and TCRdb's table has in-frame clones only and misses some. The sample contains some 14,000 clones, about 80% of which appear only once. Input material: peripheral blood. These receptors originate from a woman of 80 years or more with acute or convalescent COVID-19. The CDR3 runs from the conserved cysteine through the conserved F or W. D genes are given only for firm matches. Clone size is stated in some rows and not others, as once, few, many or a class when expanded.

j_gene | abundance | v_gene | d_gene | CDR3aa | CDR3nt
TRBJ1-4 | . | TRBV2 | . | CASSEGQGWKKLFF | TGTGCCAGCAGTGAAGGCCAGGGCTGGAAAAAACTGTTTTTT
TRBJ2-7 | . | TRBV6-1 | TRBD1 | CASSHRRDRSYEQYF | TGTGCCAGCAGCCACCGCCGGGACAGATCCTACGAGCAGTACTTC
TRBJ2-3 | medium-sized | TRBV2 | . | CASSKDYTDTQYF | TGTGCCAGCAGTAAAGACTACACAGATACGCAGTATTTT
TRBJ1-5 | . | TRBV5-5 | . | CASSRIGGGQPQHF | TGTGCCAGCAGCCGTATAGGTGGCGGGCAGCCCCAGCATTTT
TRBJ1-2 | . | TRBV19 | . | CASSIYGSGYGYTF | TGTGCCAGTAGTATCTACGGGTCCGGCTATGGCTACACCTTC
TRBJ2-7 | . | TRBV10-2 | . | CASKQGSGTLSYEQYF | TGCGCCAGCAAACAGGGGTCCGGGACTCTCTCCTACGAGCAGTACTTC
TRBJ2-2 | . | TRBV5-5 | . | CASSPLGAGELFF | TGTGCCAGCAGCCCATTAGGGGCCGGGGAGCTGTTTTTT
TRBJ1-4 | . | TRBV7-9 | TRBD1 | CASSRRQGANEKLFF | TGTGCCAGCAGTCGCCGACAGGGGGCTAATGAAAAACTGTTTTTT
TRBJ1-4 | . | TRBV7-9 | TRBD1 | CASSLPRDRTYEAEKLFF | TGTGCCAGCAGCTTGCCACGGGACAGGACTTATGAGGCTGAAAAACTGTTTTTT
TRBJ2-2 | few | TRBV7-9 | TRBD2 | CASSLSSGRYTGELFF | TGTGCCAGCAGCCTGTCTAGCGGGCGATACACCGGGGAGCTGTTTTTT
TRBJ2-2 | . | TRBV18 | . | CASSPPATRRELFF | TGTGCCAGCTCACCACCGGCAACTAGGAGGGAGCTGTTTTTT
TRBJ1-6 | . | TRBV5-1 | TRBD1 | CASSDWTGVNSPLHF | TGCGCCAGCAGCGACTGGACAGGGGTAAATTCACCCCTCCACTTT
TRBJ1-1 | . | TRBV18 | TRBD1 | CASSPVGGTGVSKAFF | TGTGCCAGCTCACCAGTGGGAGGGACAGGGGTGTCAAAAGCTTTCTTT
TRBJ2-7 | . | TRBV27 | TRBD1 | CASRRTGGDYEQYF | TGTGCCAGCAGACGGACAGGGGGAGACTACGAGCAGTACTTC
TRBJ1-4 | . | TRBV9 | TRBD1 | CASSPTPGGRGDNEKLFF | TGTGCCAGCAGCCCTACCCCAGGGGGTAGGGGGGATAATGAAAAACTGTTTTTT
TRBJ2-5 | . | TRBV4-1 | TRBD1 | CASSQVGGPATQYF | TGCGCCAGCAGCCAAGTAGGGGGCCCAGCGACCCAGTACTTC
TRBJ1-1 | . | TRBV28 | . | CASSFGGWNTEAFF | TGTGCCAGCAGTTTTGGGGGGTGGAACACTGAAGCTTTCTTT
TRBJ2-5 | . | TRBV6-5 | . | CASNSLFAGQETQYF | TGTGCCAGCAATTCCCTTTTTGCGGGGCAAGAGACCCAGTACTTC
TRBJ2-1 | . | TRBV2 | . | CASSPGVRGGNEQFF | TGTGCCAGCAGCCCCGGGGTGCGAGGAGGCAATGAGCAGTTCTTC
TRBJ2-2 | few | TRBV9 | . | CASSVGTVTTGELFF | TGTGCCAGCAGCGTAGGGACAGTGACCACCGGGGAGCTGTTTTTT
TRBJ1-3 | few | TRBV7-2 | . | CASSLRPRRTVAGNTIYF | TGTGCCAGCAGCTTAAGACCTAGAAGGACAGTGGCTGGAAACACCATATATTTT
TRBJ2-7 | . | TRBV4-1 | TRBD2 | CASSPGREGRHEQYF | TGCGCCAGCAGCCCGGGACGGGAGGGGAGGCACGAGCAGTACTTC
TRBJ2-4 | many | TRBV4-2 | TRBD2 | CASSQGVAGENIQYF | TGTGCCAGCAGCCAAGGGGTAGCGGGGGAAAACATTCAGTACTTC
TRBJ2-2 | . | TRBV4-1 | TRBD2 | CASSHGTSGGDRELFF | TGCGCCAGCAGCCATGGGACTAGCGGGGGGGATCGGGAGCTGTTTTTT
TRBJ2-2 | . | TRBV5-4 | TRBD2 | CASSARRMSGVGTGELFF | TGTGCCAGCAGCGCCCGAAGGATGAGCGGGGTAGGCACCGGGGAGCTGTTTTTT
TRBJ2-7 | . | TRBV28 | TRBD2 | CASTPMVAGGTISYEQYF | TGTGCCAGCACCCCGATGGTAGCGGGGGGCACCATCTCCTACGAGCAGTACTTC
TRBJ1-4 | . | TRBV6-1 | TRBD1 | CASSDTGVTNEKLFF | TGTGCCAGCAGTGACACAGGGGTAACTAATGAAAAACTGTTTTTT
TRBJ2-1 | . | TRBV5-6 | TRBD2 | CASSFNLADLVKFF | TGTGCCAGCAGCTTCAACCTAGCGGACCTAGTCAAGTTCTTC
TRBJ2-7 | . | TRBV5-1 | . | CASSLDRGSSYEQYF | TGCGCCAGCAGCTTAGATCGAGGGAGCTCCTACGAGCAGTACTTC
TRBJ2-1 | . | TRBV19 | . | CASSEFSGEQFF | TGTGCCAGTAGTGAATTTAGCGGTGAGCAGTTCTTC
TRBJ2-3 | . | TRBV15 | . | CATRLDLTDTQYF | TGTGCCACCCGACTAGATCTCACAGATACGCAGTATTTT
TRBJ1-2 | . | TRBV19 | TRBD1 | CASTLQGADGYTF | TGTGCCAGTACCTTACAGGGGGCGGATGGCTACACCTTC
TRBJ2-3 | . | TRBV7-9 | . | CASSLSRLRVTQYF | TGTGCCAGCAGCTTATCAAGGTTACGGGTTACGCAGTATTTT
TRBJ1-2 | . | TRBV11-2 | TRBD1 | CASSTRQGLSGYTF | TGTGCCAGCAGCACCAGACAGGGTTTGAGTGGCTACACCTTC
TRBJ2-3 | . | TRBV6-5 | TRBD2 | CASSPAGGTDTQYF | TGTGCCAGCAGCCCAGCGGGGGGCACAGATACGCAGTATTTT
TRBJ1-6 | few | TRBV28 | . | CASSLSWGGNSPLHF | TGTGCCAGCAGTTTATCTTGGGGAGGAAACTCACCCCTCCACTTT
TRBJ2-5 | . | TRBV30 | TRBD2 | CAWNWGGGKTQYF | TGTGCCTGGAACTGGGGCGGGGGAAAGACCCAGTACTTC
TRBJ2-1 | . | TRBV30 | . | CAWSHSGTPAWGSYNEQFF | TGTGCCTGGAGTCACTCCGGGACACCGGCTTGGGGCTCCTACAATGAGCAGTTCTTC
TRBJ2-1 | . | TRBV19 | TRBD1 | CASRRTGAYNEQFF | TGTGCCAGTAGACGGACAGGGGCCTACAATGAGCAGTTCTTC
TRBJ1-1 | few | TRBV2 | . | CASSGDSGPEAFF | TGTGCCAGCAGTGGAGACAGTGGCCCTGAAGCTTTCTTT
TRBJ1-1 | . | TRBV3-1/TRBV3-2 | . | CASSQDGLPTEAFF | TGTGCCAGCAGCCAAGACGGTCTCCCCACTGAAGCTTTCTTT
TRBJ1-2 | . | TRBV12-5 | . | CASARGTATNYGYTF | TGTGCTAGTGCCCGGGGGACCGCTACTAACTATGGCTACACCTTC
TRBJ2-1 | . | TRBV18 | TRBD2 | CASSPLLAGGSYNEQFF | TGTGCCAGCTCACCACTACTAGCGGGGGGTTCCTACAATGAGCAGTTCTTC
TRBJ1-1 | few | TRBV4-3 | . | CASSQDGRANTEAFF | TGCGCCAGCAGCCAAGATGGGAGGGCGAACACTGAAGCTTTCTTT
TRBJ1-1 | . | TRBV19 | TRBD1 | CASKDRATEAFF | TGTGCCAGTAAGGACAGGGCCACTGAAGCTTTCTTT
TRBJ2-1 | . | TRBV29-1 | TRBD2 | CSVPSISGGAGEQFF | TGCAGCGTTCCTTCCATTAGCGGGGGGGCGGGGGAGCAGTTCTTC